The 8 T cell receptor beta chains in this list originate from one sample, sequenced in a study of cytomegalovirus exposure and HLA in healthy donors (dated by TCRdb to 2016 to 2017). Libraries were constructed by the immunoSEQ multiplex PCR assay. The multiplex PCR relied on a mix of 60 forward primers for TCR Vbeta segments and 13 reverse primers for TCR Jbeta segments. The clones in this table, taken by TCRdb from immuneACCESS, are in-frame only. Not every clone is retained; where verified, under half of the shortfall comes from an unresolved V gene, and the cause of the rest is unknown. A total of about 160,000 clones appear in this sample, roughly 90% of them only once. Jointly, the top ten make up roughly 2% of the sample. The sample was PBMCs. Receptors were obtained from a woman aged 18-30 years in good health and CMV-seronegative.

In its sample, this clone was seen a few times. The chain recombines TRBV5-4 with TRBJ2-3; the match to TRBD2 covers 8 bases. The CDR3 totals 15 residues. Germline V CDR1 and CDR2: SGHNT, YYREEE (reference sequence). Losses at the gene ends were 4 bases for V and 0 bases for J; bases not matched to a gene: 4. CDR3 sequence (DNA): TGTGCCAGCAGCGGAACTAGCGGCAGCACAGATACGCAGTATTTT. Translating gives CASSGTSGSTDTQYF.

V usage is TRBV6-1 and J usage is TRBJ1-2; D gene uncertain. The CDR3 runs 14 residues. Germline CDR1 is MNHNS and CDR2 is SASEGT. The V gene lost 5 bases and the J gene lost 2 bases, with 12 bases spanning the gap. This CDR3 reads CASSPRGRNYGYTF. CDR3 DNA: TGTGCCAGCAGTCCCCGAGGGAGGAACTATGGCTACACCTTC.

The chain carries TRBV28 and TRBJ2-7, with TRBD1 matching over 7 bases. Germline lookup yields CDR1 MDHEN and CDR2 SYDVKM. CDR3 length: 17 amino acids. V lost 4 bases and J lost 2; bases outside the gene matches: 14. DNA of the CDR3: TGTGCCAGCAGTTCCGGCAAGGGGTCCGACAGGGCCTACGAGCAGTACTTC. This encodes CASSSGKGSDRAYEQYF. Full variable domain (remainder filled in from reference TRBV28 and TRBJ2-7): DVKVTQSSRYLVKRTGEKVFLECVQDMDHENMFWYRQDPGLGLRLIYFSYDVKMKEKGDIPEGYSVSREKKERFSLILESASTNQTSMYLCASSSGKGSDRAYEQYFGPGTRLTVT.

This chain uses TRBV28 with TRBJ2-1; 11 bases agree with TRBD2. The CDR3 sequence is 15 residues long. The ends lost 5 bases at V and 9 bases at J; junction bases unmatched: 9. Germline CDR1 is MDHEN and CDR2 is SYDVKM. The DNA of the CDR3 is TGTGCCAGCAGTGCCTCACTAGCGGGGGACTCTGAGCAGTTCTTC. Encoded protein: CASSASLAGDSEQFF.

The chain links TRBV4-2 to TRBJ2-3, with 7 positions matching TRBD1. The V gene end was trimmed by 8 bases and the J gene end by 2 bases; junction bases not matched to a gene: 10. Germline V lookup: CDR1 LGHNA, CDR2 YNFKEQ. CDR3 length: 15 residues. CDR3 sequence reads: CASRRQGSLTDTQYF. The CDR3, as DNA: TGTGCCAGCCGTCGACAGGGAAGCCTCACAGATACGCAGTATTTT.

The chain joins TRBV27 to TRBJ2-1; 7 nucleotides match TRBD2. CDR3 length: 16 residues. V trimming: 3 bases; J trimming: 7 bases; junction bases outside the gene matches: 12. CDR1 and CDR2 (germline): MNHEY, SMNVEV (reference sequence). The chain's CDR3 is CASSFGTVVGGNEQFF. In nucleotides, the CDR3 is TGTGCCAGCAGTTTTGGGACTGTCGTGGGGGGGAATGAGCAGTTCTTC.

V is TRBV9 and J is TRBJ2-6; D may be TRBD2 (7 bases). The CDR3 totals 18 residues. Trimming shortened V by 1 base and J by 0 bases, and 14 bases separated the two germline ends. Germline loops: CDR1 SGDLS, CDR2 YYNGEE. The CDR3 sequence is CASSVRQGGGSGANVLTF. The DNA of the CDR3 is TGTGCCAGCAGCGTACGGCAGGGAGGGGGCTCTGGGGCCAACGTCCTGACTTTC.

The chain employs TRBV6-5 and TRBJ1-5; the match to TRBD1 covers 7 bases. The CDR3 is made up of 12 amino acids. Germline trimming cut 8 bases from V and 4 bases from J; bases unmatched to any gene: 2. Germline CDR1 is MNHEY and CDR2 is SVGAGI. The chain's CDR3 is CASGTVNQPQHF. The CDR3 DNA sequence: TGTGCCAGCGGGACAGTAAATCAGCCCCAGCATTTT.